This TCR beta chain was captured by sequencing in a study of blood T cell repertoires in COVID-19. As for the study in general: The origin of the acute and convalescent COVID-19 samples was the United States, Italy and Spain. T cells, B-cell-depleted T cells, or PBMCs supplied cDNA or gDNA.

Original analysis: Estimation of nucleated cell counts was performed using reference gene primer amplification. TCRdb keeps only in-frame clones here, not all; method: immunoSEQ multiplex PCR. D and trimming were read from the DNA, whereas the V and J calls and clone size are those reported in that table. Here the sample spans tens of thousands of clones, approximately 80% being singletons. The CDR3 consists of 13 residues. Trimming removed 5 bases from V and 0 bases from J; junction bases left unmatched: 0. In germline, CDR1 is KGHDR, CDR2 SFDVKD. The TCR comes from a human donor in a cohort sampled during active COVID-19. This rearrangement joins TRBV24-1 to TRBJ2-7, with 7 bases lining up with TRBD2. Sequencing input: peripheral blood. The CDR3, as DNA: TGTGCCACCAGTGGGGACTACTCCTACGAGCAGTACTTC. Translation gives CATSGDYSYEQYF.